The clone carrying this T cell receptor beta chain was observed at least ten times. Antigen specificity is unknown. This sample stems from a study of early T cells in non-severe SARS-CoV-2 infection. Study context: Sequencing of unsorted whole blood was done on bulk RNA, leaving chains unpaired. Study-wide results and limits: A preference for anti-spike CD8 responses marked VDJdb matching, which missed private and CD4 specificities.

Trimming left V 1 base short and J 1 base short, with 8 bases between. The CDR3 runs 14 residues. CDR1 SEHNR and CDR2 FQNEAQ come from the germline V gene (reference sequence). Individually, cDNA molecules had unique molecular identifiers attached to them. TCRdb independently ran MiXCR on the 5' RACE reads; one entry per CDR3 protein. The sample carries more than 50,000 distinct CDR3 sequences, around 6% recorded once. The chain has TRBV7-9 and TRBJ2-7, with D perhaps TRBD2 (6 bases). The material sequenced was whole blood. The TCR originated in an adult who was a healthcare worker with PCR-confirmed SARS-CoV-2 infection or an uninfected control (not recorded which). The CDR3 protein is CASSLGGTSYEQYF. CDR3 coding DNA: TGTGCCAGCAGCTTAGGGGGGACTTCCTACGAGCAGTACTTC.